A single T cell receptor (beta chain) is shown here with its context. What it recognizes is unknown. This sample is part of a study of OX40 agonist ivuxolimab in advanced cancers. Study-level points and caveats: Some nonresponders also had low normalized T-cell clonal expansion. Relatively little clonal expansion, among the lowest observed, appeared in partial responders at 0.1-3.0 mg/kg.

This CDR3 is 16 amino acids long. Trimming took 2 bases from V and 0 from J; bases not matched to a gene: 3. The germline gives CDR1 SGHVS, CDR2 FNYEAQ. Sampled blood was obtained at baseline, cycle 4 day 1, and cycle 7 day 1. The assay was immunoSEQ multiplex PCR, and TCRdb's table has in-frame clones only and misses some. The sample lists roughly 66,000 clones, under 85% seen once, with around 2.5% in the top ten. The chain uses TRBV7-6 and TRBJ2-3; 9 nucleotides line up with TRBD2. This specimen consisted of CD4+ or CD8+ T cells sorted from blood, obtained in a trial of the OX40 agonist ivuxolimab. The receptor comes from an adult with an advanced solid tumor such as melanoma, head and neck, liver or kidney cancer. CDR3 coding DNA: TGTGCCAGCAGCTTACTAGCGGGGCCGAGCACAGATACGCAGTATTTT. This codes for CASSLLAGPSTDTQYF.